What follows are 8 T cell receptor beta chains derived from one specimen sequenced in a study of T cells in Graves' hyperthyroidism and ophthalmopathy. Using RNA transcripts as the source, TCR beta CDR3 regions were amplified. During a first-round RT-PCR of the TCR CDR3, the HTBI primer set was used. TCRdb redid the calling of the multiplex PCR reads with MiXCR, one entry per CDR3 protein. Among nearly 750,000 distinct CDR3 sequences listed, approximately 36% were seen once. Sequenced material: blood. The receptors here all came from a woman between 40 and 55 years old with Graves' hyperthyroidism.

This rearrangement joins TRBV10-1 to TRBJ1-5; D not resolved. The CDR3 contains 13 residues. Germline CDR1 reads WNHNN; CDR2 reads SYGVQD (reference sequence). Trimming removed 4 bases from V and 5 bases from J, with 9 bases in between. CDR3 residues: CASSGAVDQPQHF. CDR3 in DNA: TGCGCCAGCAGTGGGGCGGTGGATCAGCCCCAGCATTTT.

V usage is TRBV25-1 and J usage is TRBJ2-7, with TRBD1 matching over 9 bases. Germline trimming cut 6 bases from V and 6 bases from J; bases unmatched to any gene: 12. The V gene's germline CDR1 is MGHDK and CDR2 SYGVNS. CDR3 length equals 15 residues. DNA of the CDR3: TGTGCCAGCAGCAGTGCTAGGGACAGGGAGGTCGAGCAGTACTTC. Its translation is CASSSARDREVEQYF.

The rearrangement links TRBV7-2 to TRBJ1-3; D is uncertain. V lost 4 bases, J lost 0 bases, and 13 bases lay in between. The CDR3 has 16 residues. CDR1 and CDR2 (germline): SGHTA, FQGNSA. The CDR3 is CASSYRTSSSGNTIYF. The DNA of the CDR3 is TGTGCCAGCAGCTACCGGACTTCCAGCTCTGGAAACACCATATATTTT.

This clonotype was seen a few times. The chain has TRBV6-5 and TRBJ1-2; the match to TRBD1 covers 11 bases. The CDR3 covers 16 residues. CDR1 is MNHEY and CDR2 is SVGAGI in the germline V gene. V lost 6 bases, J lost 1 base, and 7 bases stayed unmatched. The CDR3 sequence: CASRLGQGALNYGYTF. In DNA, the CDR3 is TGTGCCAGCAGACTCGGACAGGGGGCCCTTAACTATGGCTACACCTTC.

The chain combines TRBV13 with TRBJ1-4; 8 bases fit TRBD1. This CDR3 spans 17 amino acids. With V trimmed by 2 bases and J by 1 base, 6 bases remained unmatched. Germline V gives CDR1 PRHDT, CDR2 FYEKMQ (reference sequence). CDR3 in amino acids: CASSLNWDRRTNEKLFF. CDR3 nucleotide sequence: TGTGCCAGCAGCTTAAATTGGGACAGGAGAACTAATGAAAAACTGTTTTTT.

V is TRBV3-1 and J is TRBJ2-2, with D maybe TRBD2 (5 bases). The ends were cut back, 8 bases at V and 1 base at J, with 8 bases in the middle. The CDR3 covers 13 residues. Germline assignment: CDR1 LGHDT and CDR2 YNNKEL (reference sequence). CDR3 region: CASEGQNTGELFF. CDR3 bases: TGTGCCAGCGAGGGCCAGAACACCGGGGAGCTGTTTTTT.

This clonotype was picked up one time. J is TRBJ1-4 and V is TRBV5-4; D is uncertain. V gave up 0 bases and J gave up 0 bases, with 12 bases separating them. Germline V gene lookup returns CDR1 SGHNT and CDR2 YYREEE (reference sequence). There are 17 residues in the CDR3. The CDR3, as DNA: TGTGCCAGCAGCTTGGGCCCGGACTGCTCAACTAATGAAAAACTGTTTTTT. Translation gives CASSLGPDCSTNEKLFF. Together with reference TRBV5-4 and TRBJ1-4, the CDR3 gives the full variable domain: ETGVTQSPTHLIKTRGQQVTLRCSSQSGHNTVSWYQQALGQGPQFIFQYYREEENGRGNFPPRFSGLQFPNYSSELNVNALELDDSALYLCASSLGPDCSTNEKLFFGSGTQLSVL.

This clonotype was observed a handful of times. The rearrangement joins TRBV30 to TRBJ2-2; D may be TRBD1 or TRBD2 (5 bases each). This CDR3 spans 12 amino acids. Trimming shortened V by 4 bases and J by 6 bases, and 9 bases separated the two germline ends. Germline CDR1 is GTSNPN and CDR2 is SVGIG (reference sequence). The CDR3 loop reads CAWTRDAGELFF. For the CDR3, the DNA is TGTGCCTGGACCAGGGACGCCGGGGAGCTGTTTTTT.